This T cell receptor beta chain was profiled in a study of response to subunit inactivated influenza vaccine (dated by TCRdb to the late 2010s). General notes on the study: Deep quantitative profiling of the T cell receptor repertoire was used in the study to follow responses to a trivalent subunit inactivated influenza vaccine. Results and caveats for the whole study, not just this receptor: The authors suggested that each seasonal influenza vaccination may recruit only a limited number of new T cells.

Library preparation employed RT-PCR. Sequencing was carried out with an Illumina HiSeq 2500. The public reads were reanalyzed by TCRdb: fastp trimming at Q25, MiXCR alignment, in-frame beta chains only. Every CDR3 protein is listed once, alongside the most common genes and DNA of its rows. This sample holds around 850,000 distinct CDR3 sequences; roughly 18% were observed only once. Approximately 11% of the sample is in the top ten clones. On this clonotype: There is no known antigen for this receptor. No base qualities exist here, and no much larger clone lies one base off it.

The junction shows trimming of 6 bases on V and 0 bases on J, plus 12 bases between the germline ends. The CDR3 runs 14 residues from the cysteine to the phenylalanine. CDR3 DNA only is kept here, 42 bases in frame from base 1. Per the germline V gene (reference sequence), DFQATT is the CDR1 and SNEGSKA is the CDR2. The sample consisted of PBMCs from blood, taken about 5 days after vaccination. The V and J segments used are TRBV20-1 and TRBJ2-1; there is no confident call for the D gene. This clonotype originated in a man aged 50-59 years who received an inactivated influenza vaccine. Donor details come from another sample of the same person, matched by shared clones. The encoded CDR3 is CSATGWSSYNEQFF. DNA sequence: TGCAGTGCCACCGGGTGGAGCTCCTACAATGAGCAGTTCTTC.